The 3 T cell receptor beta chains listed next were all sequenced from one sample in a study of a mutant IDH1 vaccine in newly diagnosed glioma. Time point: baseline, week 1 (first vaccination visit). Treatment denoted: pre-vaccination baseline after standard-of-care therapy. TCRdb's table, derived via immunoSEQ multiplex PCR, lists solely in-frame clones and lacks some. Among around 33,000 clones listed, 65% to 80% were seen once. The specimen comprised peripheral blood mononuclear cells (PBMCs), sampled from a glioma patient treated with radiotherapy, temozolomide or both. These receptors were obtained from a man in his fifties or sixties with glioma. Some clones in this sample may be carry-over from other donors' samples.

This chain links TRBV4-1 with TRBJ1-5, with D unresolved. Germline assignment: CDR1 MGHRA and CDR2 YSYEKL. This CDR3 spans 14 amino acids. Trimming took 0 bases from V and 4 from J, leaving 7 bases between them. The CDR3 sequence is CASSQDYLNQPQHF. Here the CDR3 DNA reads TGCGCCAGCAGCCAAGATTACTTAAATCAGCCCCAGCATTTT.

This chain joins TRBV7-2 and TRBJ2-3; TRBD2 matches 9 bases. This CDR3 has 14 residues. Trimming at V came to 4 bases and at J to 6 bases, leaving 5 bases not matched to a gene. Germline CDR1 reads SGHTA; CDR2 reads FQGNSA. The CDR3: CASSSHSGSDTQYF. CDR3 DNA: TGTGCCAGCAGCTCCCATAGCGGGAGTGATACGCAGTATTTT.

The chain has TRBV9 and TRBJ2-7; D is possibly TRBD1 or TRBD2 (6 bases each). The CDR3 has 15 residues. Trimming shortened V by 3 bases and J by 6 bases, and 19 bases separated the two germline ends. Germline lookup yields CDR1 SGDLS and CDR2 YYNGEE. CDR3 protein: CASSAKGGSLGEQYF. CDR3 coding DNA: TGTGCCAGCAGCGCCAAGGGGGGCAGCCTGGGCGAGCAGTACTTC. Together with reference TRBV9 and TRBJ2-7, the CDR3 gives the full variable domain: DSGVTQTPKHLITATGQRVTLRCSPRSGDLSVYWYQQSLDQGLQFLIQYYNGEERAKGNILERFSAQQFPDLHSELNLSSLELGDSALYFCASSAKGGSLGEQYFGPGTRLTVT.